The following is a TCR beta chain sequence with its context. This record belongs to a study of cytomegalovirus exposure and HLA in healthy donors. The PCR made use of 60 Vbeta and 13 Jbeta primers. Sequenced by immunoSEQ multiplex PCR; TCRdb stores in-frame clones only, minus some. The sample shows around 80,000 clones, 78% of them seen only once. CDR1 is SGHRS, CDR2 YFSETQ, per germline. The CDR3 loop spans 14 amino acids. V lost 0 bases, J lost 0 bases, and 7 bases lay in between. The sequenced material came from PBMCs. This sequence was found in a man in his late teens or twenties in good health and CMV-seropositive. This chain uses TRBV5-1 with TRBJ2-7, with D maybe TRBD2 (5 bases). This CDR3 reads CASSLAGLSYEQYF. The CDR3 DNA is TGCGCCAGCAGCTTGGCCGGACTCTCCTACGAGCAGTACTTC.